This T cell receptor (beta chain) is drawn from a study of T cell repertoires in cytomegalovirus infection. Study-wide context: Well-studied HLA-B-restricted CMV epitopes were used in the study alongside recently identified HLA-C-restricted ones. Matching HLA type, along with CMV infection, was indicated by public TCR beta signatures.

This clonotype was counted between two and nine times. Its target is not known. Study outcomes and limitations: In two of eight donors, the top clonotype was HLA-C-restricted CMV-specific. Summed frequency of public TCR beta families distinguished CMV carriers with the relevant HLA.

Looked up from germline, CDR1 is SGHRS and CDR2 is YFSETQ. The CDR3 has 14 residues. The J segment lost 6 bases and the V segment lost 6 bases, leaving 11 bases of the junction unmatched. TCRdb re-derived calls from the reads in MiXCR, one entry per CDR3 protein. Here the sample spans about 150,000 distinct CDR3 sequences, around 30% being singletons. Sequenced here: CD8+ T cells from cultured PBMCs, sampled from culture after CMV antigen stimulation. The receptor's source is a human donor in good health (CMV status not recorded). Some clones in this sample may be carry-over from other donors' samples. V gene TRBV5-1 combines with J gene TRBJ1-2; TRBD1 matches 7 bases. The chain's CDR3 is CASILQGDSDGYTF. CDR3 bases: TGCGCCAGCATCCTCCAGGGGGATTCGGATGGCTACACCTTC.